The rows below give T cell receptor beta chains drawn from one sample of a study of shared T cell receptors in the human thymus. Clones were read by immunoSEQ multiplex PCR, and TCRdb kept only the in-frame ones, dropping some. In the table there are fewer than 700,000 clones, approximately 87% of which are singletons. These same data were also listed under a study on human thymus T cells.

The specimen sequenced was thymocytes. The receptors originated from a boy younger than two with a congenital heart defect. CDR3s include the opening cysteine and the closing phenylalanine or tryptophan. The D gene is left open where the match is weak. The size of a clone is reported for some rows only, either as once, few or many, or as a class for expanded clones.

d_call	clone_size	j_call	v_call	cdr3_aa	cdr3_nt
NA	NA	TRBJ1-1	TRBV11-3	CASSLVRDTEAFF	TGTGCCAGCAGCTTAGTGAGGGACACTGAAGCTTTCTTT
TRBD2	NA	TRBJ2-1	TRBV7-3	CASSFLAAPPYNEQFF	TGTGCCAGCAGCTTCCTAGCGGCCCCTCCCTACAATGAGCAGTTCTTC
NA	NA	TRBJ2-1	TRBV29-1	CSVVLGEQFF	TGCAGCGTCGTACTAGGGGAGCAGTTCTTC
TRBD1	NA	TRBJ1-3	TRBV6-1	CASRDRGNTIYF	TGTGCCAGCAGGGACAGGGGAAACACCATATATTTT
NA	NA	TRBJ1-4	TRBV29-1	CSVEGGEAAGEKLFF	TGCAGCGTTGAGGGGGGTGAGGCCGCTGGGGAAAAACTGTTTTTT
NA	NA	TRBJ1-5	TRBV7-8	CASSLGDWGGNQPQHF	TGTGCCAGCAGCTTAGGAGATTGGGGGGGAAATCAGCCCCAGCATTTT
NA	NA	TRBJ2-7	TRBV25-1	CASRESYEQYF	TGTGCCAGCAGGGAGTCCTACGAGCAGTACTTC
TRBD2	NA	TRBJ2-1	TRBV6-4	CASRRLAGLDEQFF	TGTGCCAGCAGAAGACTAGCGGGACTCGATGAGCAGTTCTTC
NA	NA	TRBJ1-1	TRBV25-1	CASSPRRGRTEAFF	TGTGCCAGCAGTCCTAGGCGGGGCCGGACTGAAGCTTTCTTT
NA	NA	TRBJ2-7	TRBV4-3	CASSLTYRDFSYEQYF	TGCGCCAGCAGCCTGACCTACCGAGACTTCTCCTACGAGCAGTACTTC
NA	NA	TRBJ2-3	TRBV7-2	CASSLEDSRGCDTQYF	TGTGCCAGCAGCTTAGAGGATTCCCGGGGTTGTGATACGCAGTATTTT
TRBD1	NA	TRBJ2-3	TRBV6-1	CASSEALVVRDRGDYTQYF	TGTGCCAGCAGTGAAGCGCTCGTAGTCCGGGACAGGGGGGACTATACGCAGTATTTT
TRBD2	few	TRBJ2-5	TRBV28	CASSPPLAGEETQYF	TGTGCCAGCAGTCCGCCCCTAGCGGGAGAGGAGACCCAGTACTTC
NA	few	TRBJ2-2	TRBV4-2	CASSQAPGGEDTGELFF	TGTGCCAGCAGCCAAGCCCCGGGGGGCGAGGACACCGGGGAGCTGTTTTTT
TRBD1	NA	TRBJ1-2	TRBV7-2	CASSVDGTGDYGYTF	TGTGCCAGCAGCGTTGACGGGACAGGGGACTATGGCTACACCTTC
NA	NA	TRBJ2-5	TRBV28	CASSSDRNEQRRQYF	TGTGCCAGCAGTTCAGACAGGAACGAACAGCGGCGCCAGTACTTC
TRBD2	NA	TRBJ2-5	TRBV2	CASPGTSGRRGPETQYF	TGTGCCAGCCCCGGGACTAGCGGGAGAAGGGGTCCAGAGACCCAGTACTTC
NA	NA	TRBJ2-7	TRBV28	CASSLCIARQIPSYEQYF	TGTGCCAGCAGTTTATGCATCGCCCGTCAGATCCCCTCCTACGAGCAGTACTTC
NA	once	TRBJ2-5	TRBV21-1	CASNTGTSVETQYF	TGTGCCAGCAATACCGGGACTAGCGTGGAGACCCAGTACTTC
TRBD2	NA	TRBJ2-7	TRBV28	CASSSLSLAGGHYEQYF	TGTGCCAGCAGTTCCCTTAGTTTAGCGGGAGGGCATTACGAGCAGTACTTC
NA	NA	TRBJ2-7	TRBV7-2	CASSHRREQYF	TGTGCCAGCAGCCACCGGAGGGAGCAGTACTTC
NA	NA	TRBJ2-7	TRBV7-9	CASSLAIGISHEQYF	TGTGCCAGCAGCTTAGCGATCGGGATCTCCCACGAGCAGTACTTC
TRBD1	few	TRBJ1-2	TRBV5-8	CASSFGQASF	TGTGCCAGCAGCTTCGGACAGGCCTCCTTC
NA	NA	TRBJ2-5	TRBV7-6	CASSLKGETQYF	TGTGCCAGCAGCTTAAAGGGGGAGACCCAGTACTTC
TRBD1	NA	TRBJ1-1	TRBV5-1	CASSLQGAGAFF	TGCGCCAGCAGCTTACAGGGGGCCGGAGCTTTCTTT
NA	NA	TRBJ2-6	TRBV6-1	CASSERVSGANVLTF	TGTGCCAGCAGTGAGCGGGTATCTGGGGCCAACGTCCTGACTTTC
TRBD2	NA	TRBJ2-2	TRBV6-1	CASGGLAGRTGELFF	TGTGCCAGCGGGGGACTAGCGGGAAGAACCGGGGAGCTGTTTTTT
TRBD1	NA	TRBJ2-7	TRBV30	CAHGEGQGSYEQYF	TGTGCCCACGGGGAGGGACAGGGCTCCTACGAGCAGTACTTC
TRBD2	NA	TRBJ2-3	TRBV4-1	CASSQRLAGGPGTDTQYF	TGCGCCAGCAGCCAAAGACTAGCGGGAGGGCCGGGCACAGATACGCAGTATTTT
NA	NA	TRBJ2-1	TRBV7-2	CASSLGQVASGYNEQFF	TGTGCCAGCAGCTTAGGACAGGTTGCTAGCGGATACAATGAGCAGTTCTTC
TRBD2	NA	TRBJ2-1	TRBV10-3	CAISDQPDPGEVAGGRHNEQFF	TGTGCCATCAGTGACCAGCCCGACCCTGGGGAAGTAGCGGGAGGACGCCACAATGAGCAGTTCTTC
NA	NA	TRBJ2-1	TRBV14	CASSQDTGPVANEQFF	TGTGCCAGCAGCCAAGATACGGGTCCCGTAGCCAATGAGCAGTTCTTC
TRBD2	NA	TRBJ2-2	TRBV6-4	CASSDWLAGGTGELFF	TGTGCCAGCAGTGACTGGCTAGCGGGAGGAACCGGGGAGCTGTTTTTT
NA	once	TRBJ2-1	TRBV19	CASRVEVSYNEQFF	TGTGCCAGTAGAGTAGAGGTCTCCTACAATGAGCAGTTCTTC
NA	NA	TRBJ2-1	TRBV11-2	CASSLTGVNEQFF	TGTGCCAGCAGCTTGACAGGAGTCAATGAGCAGTTCTTC
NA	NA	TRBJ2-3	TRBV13	CASIGRDSTDTQYF	TGTGCCAGCATCGGCAGGGATAGCACAGATACGCAGTATTTT
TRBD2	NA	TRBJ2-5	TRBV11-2	CASSLDVTLAGGETQYF	TGTGCCAGCAGCTTAGATGTCACCCTAGCGGGAGGAGAGACCCAGTACTTC
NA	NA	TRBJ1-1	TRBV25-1	CASSEGTPPSTEAFF	TGTGCCAGCAGTGAAGGGACACCTCCCAGCACTGAAGCTTTCTTT
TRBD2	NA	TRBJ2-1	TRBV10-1	CASSESPLAGDPYNEQFF	TGCGCCAGCAGTGAGTCACCGCTAGCGGGAGACCCCTACAATGAGCAGTTCTTC
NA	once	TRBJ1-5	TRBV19	CASNLGVNQPQHF	TGTGCCAGTAATTTAGGGGTCAATCAGCCCCAGCATTTT
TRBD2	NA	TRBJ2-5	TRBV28	CASSSLGLAGVCETQYF	TGTGCCAGCAGTTCACTCGGACTAGCGGGAGTTTGTGAGACCCAGTACTTC
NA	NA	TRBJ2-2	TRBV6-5	CARDNATGELFF	TGTGCCAGGGACAACGCCACCGGGGAGCTGTTTTTT
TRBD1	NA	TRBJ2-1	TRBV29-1	CSVELGQGEQFF	TGCAGCGTTGAACTGGGACAGGGAGAGCAGTTCTTC
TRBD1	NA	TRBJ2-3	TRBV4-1	CASSPQGAYSTDTQYF	TGCGCCAGCAGCCCCCAGGGGGCATATAGCACAGATACGCAGTATTTT
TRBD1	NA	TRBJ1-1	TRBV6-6	CASSWPGQGRGTEAFF	TGTGCCAGCAGTTGGCCGGGACAGGGGAGGGGCACTGAAGCTTTCTTT
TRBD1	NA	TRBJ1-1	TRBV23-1	CASSPTPGQPTEAFF	TGCGCCAGCAGTCCAACGCCGGGACAGCCCACTGAAGCTTTCTTT
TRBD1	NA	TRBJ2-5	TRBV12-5	CASGLAPQGAGETQYF	TGTGCTAGTGGTTTGGCCCCCCAGGGGGCGGGGGAGACCCAGTACTTC
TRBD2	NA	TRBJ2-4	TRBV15	CATSRAPSGRSMEAKNIQYF	TGTGCCACCAGCAGAGCCCCCAGCGGGAGATCTATGGAAGCCAAAAACATTCAGTACTTC
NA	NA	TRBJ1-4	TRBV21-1	CASSNGERQGVCLTNEKLFF	TGTGCCAGCAGCAACGGGGAACGACAGGGGGTATGTCTTACTAATGAAAAACTGTTTTTT
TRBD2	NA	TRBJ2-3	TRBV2	CASSPRREGPEGTDTQYF	TGTGCCAGCAGCCCACGACGGGAGGGCCCCGAAGGCACAGATACGCAGTATTTT
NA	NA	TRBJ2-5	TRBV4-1	CASSQEARGALGTQYF	TGCGCCAGCAGCCAAGAAGCTCGTGGGGCCCTAGGGACCCAGTACTTC
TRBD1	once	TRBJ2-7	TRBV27	CASSLFSGTAAYEQYF	TGTGCCAGCAGTTTATTTTCCGGGACAGCAGCCTACGAGCAGTACTTC
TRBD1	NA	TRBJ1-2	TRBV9	CASSVRDRGIQSDGYTF	TGTGCCAGCAGCGTAAGGGACAGGGGAATCCAGTCCGATGGCTACACCTTC